Shown below are 5 T cell receptor beta chains from a single sample sequenced in a study of blood T cell repertoires in COVID-19. Clones were read by immunoSEQ multiplex PCR, and TCRdb kept only the in-frame ones, dropping some. This table has under 200,000 clones, 65% to 90% appearing once. Sequenced: peripheral blood. Receptors were obtained from a human donor in a cohort sampled during active COVID-19.

The rearrangement joins TRBV9 to TRBJ2-3, with 8 bases aligning to TRBD1. J gave up 6 bases and V 1 base, and 10 bases lay outside the gene matches. The CDR3 is 16 amino acids. Germline CDR1 is SGDLS and CDR2 is YYNGEE. Here the CDR3 reads CASSVLTGGMGDTQYF. The CDR3 coding sequence is TGTGCCAGCAGCGTACTCACAGGGGGAATGGGCGATACGCAGTATTTT.

The chain joins TRBV28 to TRBJ2-3; D unclear. CDR1 is MDHEN and CDR2 is SYDVKM in the germline V gene. There are 10 residues in the CDR3. In DNA, the CDR3 is TGTGGCAACCTAGAAGATACGCAGTATTTT. Its protein is CGNLEDTQYF.

This chain connects TRBV5-4 to TRBJ1-1; D remains ambiguous. With 0 bases removed from V and 0 bases from J, the gap between germline ends came to 6 bases. Germline V gives CDR1 SGHNT, CDR2 YYREEE (reference sequence). There are 14 residues in the CDR3. This CDR3 is CASSLERVNTEAFF. In nucleotides, the CDR3 is TGTGCCAGCAGCTTGGAGAGAGTGAACACTGAAGCTTTCTTT.

V is TRBV10-3 and J is TRBJ2-7, with 14 bases matching TRBD2. The CDR3 contains 15 residues. CDR1 is ENHRY, CDR2 SYGVKD, per germline. V lost 8 bases, J lost 0 bases, and 3 bases stayed unmatched. In DNA, the CDR3 is TGTGCCATCGGGACTAGCGGGGGTAACTCCTACGAGCAGTACTTC. Protein product: CAIGTSGGNSYEQYF.

V is TRBV6-5 and J is TRBJ2-3, with D possibly being TRBD1 (6 bases). In germline, CDR1 is MNHEY, CDR2 SVGAGI. V gave up 7 bases and J gave up 6 bases, with 17 bases separating them. The CDR3 is 14 residues long. The CDR3 DNA reads as TGTGCCAGCACAACTCTGGACAGCCACGATACGCAGTATTTT. It specifies CASTTLDSHDTQYF.